This T cell receptor (beta chain) was found in a study of blood T cells in healthy people across ages. Sample-barcoded 5' priming and a J-beta primer mix drove a second PCR of about 6 to 12 cycles. TCRdb re-called the 5' RACE reads through MiXCR, storing one row per CDR3 protein. Of about 640,000 distinct CDR3 sequences listed, under 70% are singletons. Trimming took 5 bases from V and 3 from J, leaving 10 bases between them. The CDR3 is 13 amino acids. Germline lookup yields CDR1 LGHNT and CDR2 FRNRAP. Input material: blood. V usage is TRBV12-5 and J usage is TRBJ2-5; no reliable D call. The source is a man in his 60s in good health. The CDR3 DNA reads TGTGCTAGTGGTCTCCCGTGGGAAGAGACCCAGTACTTC. Its protein is CASGLPWEETQYF.